This T cell receptor (beta chain) was found in a study of blood T cell dynamics during melanoma immunotherapy. Germline CDR1 LNHDA, CDR2 SQIVND (reference sequence). V lost 6 bases to trimming and J lost 3 bases; unmatched junction nucleotides: 5. This CDR3 is built from 13 residues. With regard to this clone: The antigen remains unidentified.

The time point is: week 3, after first cycle of checkpoint inhibitor. Sampling occurred pretreatment (T0) and at week 3 (W3), after cycle one of checkpoint blockade. Prior systemic cancer therapy, immunosuppressant use and other active malignancies excluded patients. TCRdb keeps only in-frame clones here, not all; method: immunoSEQ multiplex PCR. The sample yields about 7,600 clones, more than 70% seen once. Study results and caveats: It remained unknown if the driving T cell clones were melanoma-specific.

V and J are TRBV19 and TRBJ2-7; 7 nucleotides match TRBD1. The sequenced sample was blood, obtained from a patient treated with checkpoint blockade. The origin of this receptor is a human donor with melanoma. Here the CDR3 reads CASSGQADYEQYF. As DNA, the CDR3 is TGTGCCAGTAGCGGACAGGCCGACTACGAGCAGTACTTC.